This TCR beta chain was identified in a study of OX40 agonist ivuxolimab in advanced cancers. For the study in its entirety: The costimulatory receptor OX40 (CD134) was targeted by ivuxolimab, a fully human IgG2 agonistic monoclonal antibody. Prior anti-PD-1, anti-PD-L1 or anti-CTLA-4 therapy was permitted, and approximately 40% of dose-escalation patients had received checkpoint inhibitors. The purpose of peripheral TCRbeta sequencing was to test whether ivuxolimab changed TCR sequence diversity and led to clonal T-cell expansion. The dose-escalation cohort was 82.7% male with a mean age of approximately 60 years, ranging from about 23 to 85. Partial responses were achieved by three dose-escalation patients, of whom one had hepatocellular carcinoma and two had cutaneous melanoma. Of the roughly 53 patients in dose escalation, about 19 had hepatocellular carcinoma, roughly 15 had melanoma, 9 had renal cell carcinoma and 9 had head and neck cancer. The paper covers the monotherapy dose-escalation part of the phase I ivuxolimab trial, which included N ≈ 57 patients. Intravenous ivuxolimab was administered to patients every 2 weeks at six dose levels: 0.01, 0.1, 0.3, 1.5, 3 and 10 mg/kg. Summary of the overall study and its limitations: Low levels of normalized T-cell clonal expansion were also shown by some nonresponding patients. At doses from 0.1 to 3.0 mg/kg, clonal expansion was seen in both CD4+ and CD8+ blood T cells between baseline and week 6. Partial responders in the 0.1-3.0 mg/kg groups had among the lowest normalized peripheral clonal expansion, especially among CD8+ T cells. The antigen specificity of the clonally expanded peripheral T cells was not determined. After ivuxolimab, more expanded clones were found on average in CD8+ T cells than in CD4+ T cells.

With regard to this clone: The antigen it binds to is not known. The record has no base qualities; no much larger clone is one base away.

Genomic DNA was extracted from sorted cells for sequencing of the TCRbeta CDR3 region. TCRbeta CDR3 regions were sequenced using the immunoSEQ Assay. In its TCRdb copy, this immuneACCESS table keeps in-frame sequences only and misses some clones. Where compared with another copy, unresolved V genes explain less than half of these, and the others have no known cause. This sample gives approximately 74,000 clones in total; 80% to 95% of them show up just once. Clones ranked in the top ten supply approximately 0.58% of the sample. Trimmed from V: 4 bases; trimmed from J: 10 bases; junction bases lacking a gene match: 9. The CDR3 measures 13 amino acids from cysteine to phenylalanine. CDR3 DNA is the only sequence kept; it has 39 bases, read in frame from the first base. CDR1 and CDR2, looked up from the germline V gene, are SGDLS and YYNGEE. Patients with autoimmune disease history or receiving systemic immunosuppression were excluded from the trial. Peripheral blood for TCR sequencing was collected from all dose cohorts at baseline, on cycle 4 day 1, and on cycle 7 day 1. The samples were drawn from a first-in-human, open-label, multicenter phase I dose-escalation trial of ivuxolimab. Adults with locally advanced or metastatic melanoma, renal cell carcinoma, hepatocellular carcinoma or head and neck squamous cell carcinoma were enrolled in the trial. Before TCR sequencing, CD4+ T cells and CD8+ T cells were sorted from peripheral blood as separate populations.

The sample consisted of CD4+ or CD8+ T cells sorted from blood, taken in a trial of the OX40 agonist ivuxolimab. The V gene is TRBV9 and the J gene is TRBJ2-3; a stretch of 7 junction bases matches TRBD1. This sequence was found in an adult with an advanced solid tumor such as melanoma, head and neck, liver or kidney cancer. The sequence in DNA is TGTGCCAGCAGCACCCGTGGACAGGATTCGCAGTATTTT. Its translation reads: CASSTRGQDSQYF. This CDR3, with the reference TRBV9 and TRBJ2-3 proteins standing in past its ends, gives the full variable domain DSGVTQTPKHLITATGQRVTLRCSPRSGDLSVYWYQQSLDQGLQFLIQYYNGEERAKGNILERFSAQQFPDLHSELNLSSLELGDSALYFCASSTRGQDSQYFGPGTRLTVL.